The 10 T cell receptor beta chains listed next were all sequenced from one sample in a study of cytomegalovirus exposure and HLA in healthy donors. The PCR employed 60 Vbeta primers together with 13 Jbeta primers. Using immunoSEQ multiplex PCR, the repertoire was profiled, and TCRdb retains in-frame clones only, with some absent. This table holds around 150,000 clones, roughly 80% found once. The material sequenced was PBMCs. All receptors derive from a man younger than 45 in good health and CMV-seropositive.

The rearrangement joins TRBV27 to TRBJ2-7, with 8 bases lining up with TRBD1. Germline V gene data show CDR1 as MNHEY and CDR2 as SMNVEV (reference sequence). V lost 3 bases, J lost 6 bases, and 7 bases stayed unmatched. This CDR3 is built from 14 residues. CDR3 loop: CASSFLDRDREQYF. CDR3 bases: TGTGCCAGCAGTTTTCTGGACAGGGACCGCGAGCAGTACTTC.

The CDR3 DNA is TGTGCCAGCAGCTTAGGGGGGGAAGATACGCAGTATTTT. Encoded protein: CASSLGGEDTQYF. The chain joins TRBV11-3 to TRBJ2-3, with a possible D match to TRBD2 (6 bases). In germline, CDR1 is SGHNT, CDR2 YENEEA. CDR3 length: 13 residues. V lost 1 base to trimming and J lost 5 bases, with 7 bases between them.

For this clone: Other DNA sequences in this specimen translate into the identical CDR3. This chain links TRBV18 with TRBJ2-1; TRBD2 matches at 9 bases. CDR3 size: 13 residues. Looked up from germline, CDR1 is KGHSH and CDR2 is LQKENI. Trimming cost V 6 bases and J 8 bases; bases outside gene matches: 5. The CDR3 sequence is CASSPGTSYEQFF. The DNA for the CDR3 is TGTGCCAGCTCCCCCGGGACTAGCTATGAGCAGTTCTTC.

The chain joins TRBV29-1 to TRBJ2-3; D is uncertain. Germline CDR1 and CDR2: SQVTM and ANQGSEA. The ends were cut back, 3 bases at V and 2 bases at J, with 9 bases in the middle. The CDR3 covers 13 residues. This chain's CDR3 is CSVETTSTDTQYF. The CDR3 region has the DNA TGCAGCGTTGAGACAACCTCCACAGATACGCAGTATTTT.

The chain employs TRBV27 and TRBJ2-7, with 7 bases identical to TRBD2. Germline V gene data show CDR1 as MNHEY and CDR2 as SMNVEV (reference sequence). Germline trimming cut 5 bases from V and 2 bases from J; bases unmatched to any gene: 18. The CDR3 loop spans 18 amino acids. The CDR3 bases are TGTGCCAGCAGTGTTGGGGCTTGGGAACGGGAGGCCCCCTACGAGCAGTACTTC. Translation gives CASSVGAWEREAPYEQYF.

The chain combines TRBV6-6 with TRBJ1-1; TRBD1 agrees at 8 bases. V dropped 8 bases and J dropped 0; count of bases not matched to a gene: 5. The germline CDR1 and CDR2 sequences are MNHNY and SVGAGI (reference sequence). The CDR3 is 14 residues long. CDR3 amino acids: CASPPGGLNTEAFF. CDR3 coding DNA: TGTGCCAGCCCCCCAGGGGGCCTGAACACTGAAGCTTTCTTT.

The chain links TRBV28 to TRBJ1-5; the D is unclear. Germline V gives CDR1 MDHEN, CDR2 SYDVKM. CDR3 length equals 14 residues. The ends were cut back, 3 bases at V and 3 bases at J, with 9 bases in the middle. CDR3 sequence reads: CASSLVQNNQPQHF. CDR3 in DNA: TGTGCCAGCAGTTTGGTCCAGAACAATCAGCCCCAGCATTTT. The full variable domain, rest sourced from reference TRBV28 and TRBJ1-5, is DVKVTQSSRYLVKRTGEKVFLECVQDMDHENMFWYRQDPGLGLRLIYFSYDVKMKEKGDIPEGYSVSREKKERFSLILESASTNQTSMYLCASSLVQNNQPQHFGDGTRLSIL.

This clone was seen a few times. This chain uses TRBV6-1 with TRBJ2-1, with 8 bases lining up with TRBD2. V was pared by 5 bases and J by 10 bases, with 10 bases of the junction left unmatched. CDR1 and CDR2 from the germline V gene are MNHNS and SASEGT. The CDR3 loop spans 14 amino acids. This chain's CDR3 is CASSLTSVQAEQFF. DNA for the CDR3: TGTGCCAGCAGTCTGACTAGCGTTCAGGCGGAGCAGTTCTTC.

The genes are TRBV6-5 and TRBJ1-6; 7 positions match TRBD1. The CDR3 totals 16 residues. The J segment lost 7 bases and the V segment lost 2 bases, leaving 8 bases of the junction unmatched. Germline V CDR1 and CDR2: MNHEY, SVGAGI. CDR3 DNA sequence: TGTGCCAGCAGTTACGGTGGGACAGCAAGCAATTCACCCCTCCACTTT. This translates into CASSYGGTASNSPLHF.

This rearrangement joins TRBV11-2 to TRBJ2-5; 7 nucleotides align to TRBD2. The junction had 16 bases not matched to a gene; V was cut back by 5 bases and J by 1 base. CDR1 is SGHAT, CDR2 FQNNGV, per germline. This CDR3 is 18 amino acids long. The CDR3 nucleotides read TGTGCCAGCAGCCCGCGGGGACTAACGGGGGTCCTCCAAGAGACCCAGTACTTC. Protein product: CASSPRGLTGVLQETQYF.